The source of this TCR beta chain is a study of blood T cell repertoires in COVID-19. Looking at the study overall: Acute and convalescent COVID-19 specimens originated in the United States, Italy and Spain. The cDNA or gDNA used as material had been derived from T cells, B-cell-depleted T cells, or PBMCs.

Authors' analysis steps: Counts of nucleated cells, estimated from reference gene primer amplification, were obtained. Assay: immunoSEQ multiplex PCR; the TCRdb copy retains only in-frame clones and omits some. V, J and clone size are those of that table, while D and trimming were read from the DNA. Among 200,000 to 300,000 clones listed, approximately 85% were seen once. CDR1 is SGHVS, CDR2 FNYEAQ, per germline. The CDR3 covers 15 residues. The V gene end was trimmed by 3 bases and the J gene end by 4 bases; junction bases not matched to a gene: 5. This clonotype was sampled from a man aged 50 to 60 with acute or convalescent COVID-19. The V call is TRBV7-6, the J call TRBJ1-5; 8 positions agree with TRBD1. The sequenced sample was peripheral blood. For the CDR3, the DNA is TGTGCCAGCAGCTTCAGACAGGGGCTGAATCAGCCCCAGCATTTT. Residues: CASSFRQGLNQPQHF.